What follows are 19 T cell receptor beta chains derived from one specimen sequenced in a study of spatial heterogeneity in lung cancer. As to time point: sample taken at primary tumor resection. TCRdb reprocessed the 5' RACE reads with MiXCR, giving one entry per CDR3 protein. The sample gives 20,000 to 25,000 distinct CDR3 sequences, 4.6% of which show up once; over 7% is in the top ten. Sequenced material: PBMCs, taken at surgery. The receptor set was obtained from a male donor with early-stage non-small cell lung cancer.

The CDR3 nucleotides are TGCGCCAGCAGCGCCGCTAGCGGGTTCAACCCCGGGGAGCTGTTTTTT. Translation gives CASSAASGFNPGELFF. V and J are TRBV5-1 and TRBJ2-2; the match to TRBD2 covers 8 bases. Germline loops: CDR1 SGHRS, CDR2 YFSETQ. The CDR3 loop spans 16 amino acids. Germline trimming cut 4 bases from V and 6 bases from J; bases unmatched to any gene: 11.

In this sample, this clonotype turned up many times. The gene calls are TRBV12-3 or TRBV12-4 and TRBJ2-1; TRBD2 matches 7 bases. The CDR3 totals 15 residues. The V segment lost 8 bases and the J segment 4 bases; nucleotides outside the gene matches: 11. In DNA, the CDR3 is TGTGCCAGCGGTATGGGGGGGACCCCGTACAATGAGCAGTTCTTC. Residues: CASGMGGTPYNEQFF.

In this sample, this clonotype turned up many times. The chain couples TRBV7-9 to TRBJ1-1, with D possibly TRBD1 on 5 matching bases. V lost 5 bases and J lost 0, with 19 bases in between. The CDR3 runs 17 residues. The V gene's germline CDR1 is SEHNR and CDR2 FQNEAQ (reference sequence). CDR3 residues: CASSPGQSITMNTEAFF. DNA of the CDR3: TGTGCCAGCAGCCCCGGACAATCGATTACGATGAACACTGAAGCTTTCTTT.

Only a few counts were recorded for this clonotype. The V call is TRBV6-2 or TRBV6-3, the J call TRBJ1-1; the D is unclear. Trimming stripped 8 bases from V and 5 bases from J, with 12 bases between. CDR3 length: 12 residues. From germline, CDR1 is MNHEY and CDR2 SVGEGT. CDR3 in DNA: TGTGCCAGCCTCGAGATGGGAACTGAAGCTTTCTTT. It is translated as CASLEMGTEAFF.

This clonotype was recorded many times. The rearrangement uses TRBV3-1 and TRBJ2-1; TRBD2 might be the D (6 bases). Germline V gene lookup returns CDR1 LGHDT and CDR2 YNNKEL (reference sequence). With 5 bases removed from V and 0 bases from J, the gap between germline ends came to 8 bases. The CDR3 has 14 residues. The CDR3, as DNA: TGTGCCAGCAGCTCCGGGGGCTCCTACAATGAGCAGTTCTTC. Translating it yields CASSSGGSYNEQFF.

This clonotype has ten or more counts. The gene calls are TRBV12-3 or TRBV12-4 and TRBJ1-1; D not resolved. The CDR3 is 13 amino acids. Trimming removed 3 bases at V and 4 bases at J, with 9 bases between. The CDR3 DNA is TGTGCCAGCAGTTTTCCAGTAAGCACTGAAGCTTTCTTT. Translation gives CASSFPVSTEAFF.

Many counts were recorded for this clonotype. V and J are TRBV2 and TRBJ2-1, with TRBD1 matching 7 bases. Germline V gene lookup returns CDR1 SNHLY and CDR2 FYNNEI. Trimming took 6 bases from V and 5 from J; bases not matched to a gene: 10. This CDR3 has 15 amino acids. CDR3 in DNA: TGTGCCAGCAGGTCCAGGGGGTGGGGTAACAATGAGCAGTTCTTC. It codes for CASRSRGWGNNEQFF.

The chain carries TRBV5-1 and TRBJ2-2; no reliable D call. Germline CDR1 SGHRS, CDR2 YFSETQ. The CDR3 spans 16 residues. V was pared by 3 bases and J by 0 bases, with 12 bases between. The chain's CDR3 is CASSSQGTTNTGELFF. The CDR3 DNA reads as TGCGCCAGCAGCTCCCAAGGCACCACGAACACCGGGGAGCTGTTTTTT.

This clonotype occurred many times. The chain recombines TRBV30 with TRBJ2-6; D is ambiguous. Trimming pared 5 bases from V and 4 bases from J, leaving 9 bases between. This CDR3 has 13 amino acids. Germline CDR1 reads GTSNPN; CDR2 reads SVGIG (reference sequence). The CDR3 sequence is CAWARAGANVLTF. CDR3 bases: TGTGCCTGGGCAAGGGCGGGGGCCAACGTCCTGACTTTC.

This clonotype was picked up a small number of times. This chain's CDR3 is CASSPRQGPGTDTQYF. CDR3 bases: TGTGCCAGCAGTCCCAGACAGGGACCTGGGACCGATACGCAGTATTTT. V is TRBV2 and J is TRBJ2-3, with 7 positions matching TRBD1. V lost 5 bases, J lost 6 bases, and 14 bases stayed unmatched. Germline V gene data show CDR1 as SNHLY and CDR2 as FYNNEI. The CDR3 totals 16 residues. The full variable domain, completed using reference TRBV2 and TRBJ2-3, is EPEVTQTPSHQVTQMGQEVILRCVPISNHLYFYWYRQILGQKVEFLVSFYNNEISEKSEIFDDQFSVERPDGSNFTLKIRSTKLEDSAMYFCASSPRQGPGTDTQYFGPGTRLTVL.

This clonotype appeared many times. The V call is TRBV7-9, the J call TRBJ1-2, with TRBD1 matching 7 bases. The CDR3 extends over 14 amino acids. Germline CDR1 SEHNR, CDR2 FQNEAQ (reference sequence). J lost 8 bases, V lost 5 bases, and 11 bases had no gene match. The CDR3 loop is CASSRGTEREGYTF. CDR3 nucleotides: TGTGCCAGCAGCCGGGGGACAGAGCGCGAGGGCTACACCTTC. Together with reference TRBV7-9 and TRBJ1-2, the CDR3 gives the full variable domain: DTGVSQNPRHKITKRGQNVTFRCDPISEHNRLYWYRQTLGQGPEFLTYFQNEAQLEKSRLLSDRFSAERPKGSFSTLEIQRTEQGDSAMYLCASSRGTEREGYTFGSGTRLTVV.

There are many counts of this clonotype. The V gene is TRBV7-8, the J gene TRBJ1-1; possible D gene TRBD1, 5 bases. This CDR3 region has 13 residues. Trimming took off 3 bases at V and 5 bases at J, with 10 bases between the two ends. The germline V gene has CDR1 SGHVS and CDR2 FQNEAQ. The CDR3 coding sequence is TGTGCCAGCAGCTTGCCTGACAGAACTGAAGCTTTCTTT. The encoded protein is CASSLPDRTEAFF.

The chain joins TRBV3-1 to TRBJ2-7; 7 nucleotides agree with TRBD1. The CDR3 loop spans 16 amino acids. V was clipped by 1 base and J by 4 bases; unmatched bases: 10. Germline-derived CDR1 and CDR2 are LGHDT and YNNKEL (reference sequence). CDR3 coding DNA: TGTGCCAGCAGCCAAGGGGCAGGGGGTGCCACTTACGAGCAGTACTTC. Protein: CASSQGAGGATYEQYF.

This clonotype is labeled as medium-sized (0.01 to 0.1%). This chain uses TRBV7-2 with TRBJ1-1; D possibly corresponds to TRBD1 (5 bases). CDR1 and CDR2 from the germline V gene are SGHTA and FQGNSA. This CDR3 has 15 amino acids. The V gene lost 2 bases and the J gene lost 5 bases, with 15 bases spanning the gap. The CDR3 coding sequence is TGTGCCAGCAGCTTAACTGACAGATCGGCGACTGAAGCTTTCTTT. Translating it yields CASSLTDRSATEAFF.

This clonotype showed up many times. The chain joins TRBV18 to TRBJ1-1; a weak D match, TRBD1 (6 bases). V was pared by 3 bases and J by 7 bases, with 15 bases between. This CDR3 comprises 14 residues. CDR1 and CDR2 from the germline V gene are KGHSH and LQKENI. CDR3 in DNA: TGTGCCAGCTCACCTTCGGGACATCGCAGTGAAGCTTTCTTT. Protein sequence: CASSPSGHRSEAFF. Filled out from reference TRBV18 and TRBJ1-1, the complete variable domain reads NAGVMQNPRHLVRRRGQEARLRCSPMKGHSHVYWYRQLPEEGLKFMVYLQKENIIDESGMPKERFSAEFPKEGPSILRIQQVVRGDSAAYFCASSPSGHRSEAFFGQGTRLTVV.

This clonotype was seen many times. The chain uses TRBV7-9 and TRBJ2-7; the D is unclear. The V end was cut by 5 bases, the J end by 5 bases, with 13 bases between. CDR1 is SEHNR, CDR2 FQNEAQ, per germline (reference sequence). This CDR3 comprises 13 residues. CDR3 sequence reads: CASSLGPWDEQYF. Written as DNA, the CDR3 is TGTGCCAGCAGCCTAGGACCCTGGGACGAGCAGTACTTC.

CDR3 amino acids: CASRDRGYNSPLHF. The CDR3 DNA sequence: TGTGCCAGCCGGGACAGGGGTTATAATTCACCCCTCCACTTT. This chain joins TRBV7-9 and TRBJ1-6; 10 bases are a match to TRBD1. Germline CDR1 SEHNR, CDR2 FQNEAQ (reference sequence). The CDR3 is 14 residues long. V lost 8 bases to trimming and J lost 4 bases; unmatched junction nucleotides: 2.

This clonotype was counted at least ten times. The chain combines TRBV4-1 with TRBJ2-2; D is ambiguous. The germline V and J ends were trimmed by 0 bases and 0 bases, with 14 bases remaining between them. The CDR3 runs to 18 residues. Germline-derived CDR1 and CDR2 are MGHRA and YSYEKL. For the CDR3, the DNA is TGCGCCAGCAGCCAAGATCTGTTTGGGATGGCGAACACCGGGGAGCTGTTTTTT. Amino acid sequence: CASSQDLFGMANTGELFF.

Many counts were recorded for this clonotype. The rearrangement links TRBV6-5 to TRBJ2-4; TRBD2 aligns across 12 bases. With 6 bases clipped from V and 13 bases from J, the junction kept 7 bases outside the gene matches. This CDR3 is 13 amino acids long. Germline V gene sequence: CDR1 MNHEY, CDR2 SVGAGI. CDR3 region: CASSSNGLAGQYF. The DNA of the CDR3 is TGTGCCAGCAGCTCCAACGGACTAGCGGGGCAGTACTTC.